The 7 T cell receptor beta chains below come from one sample, sequenced in a study of T cells in localized non-small cell lung cancer (dated by TCRdb to 2020 to 2022). Library generation was performed with the immunoSEQ multiplex PCR assay. TCRdb took over this immuneACCESS table, retaining in-frame rearrangements with V and J assigned. Such tables are incomplete; in checked studies, under half of the missing clones stem from an unresolved V gene, and the remainder is unexplained. The sample table contains thousands of clones; only one count was recorded for approximately 30% of them. The ten largest account for about 16% of the sample. The sequencing used lung tumor tissue, collected before any cancer treatment. These receptors were taken from a male donor older than 55 with stage III squamous cell lung carcinoma.

Only a few counts were recorded for this clone. The chain links TRBV6-8 to TRBJ2-3; D may be TRBD2 (6 bases). Germline CDR1 MNHGY, CDR2 SAAAGT. The CDR3 is 12 residues long. Trimming removed 4 bases from V and 5 bases from J, with 7 bases in between. The CDR3 bases are TGTGCCAGCAGTTGGACTAAAGATACGCAGTATTTT. Encoded protein: CASSWTKDTQYF.

V gene TRBV5-1 combines with J gene TRBJ2-1; 11 bases map to TRBD2. Germline values: CDR1 SGHRS, CDR2 YFSETQ. CDR3 length: 15 amino acids. V was clipped by 5 bases and J by 8 bases; unmatched bases: 9. The CDR3 reads CASSYSGRAIYEQFF. The CDR3 DNA follows: TGCGCCAGCAGTTATAGCGGGAGGGCCATCTATGAGCAGTTCTTC.

This clone ranks as medium-sized. This sequence joins TRBV11-3 and TRBJ2-3; no reliable D call. Germline V gene lookup returns CDR1 SGHNT and CDR2 YENEEA. Trimming took 4 bases from V and 6 from J, leaving 20 bases between them. There are 16 residues in the CDR3. The CDR3 is CASSYDPGWGSDTQYF. The CDR3 DNA is TGTGCCAGCAGCTACGATCCAGGCTGGGGAAGCGATACGCAGTATTTT.

The chain employs TRBV18 and TRBJ2-3; D is perhaps TRBD2 (6 bases). Germline V gene sequence: CDR1 KGHSH, CDR2 LQKENI. V lost 3 bases and J 1 base, leaving 8 bases between the germline ends. CDR3 length: 14 residues. The CDR3, as DNA: TGTGCCAGCTCACCGCGGGATCGCACAGATACGCAGTATTTT. Residues: CASSPRDRTDTQYF.

The chain employs TRBV9 and TRBJ2-1, with 9 positions matching TRBD1. The CDR3 spans 16 residues. Germline loops: CDR1 SGDLS, CDR2 YYNGEE. V lost 0 bases to trimming and J lost 2 bases; unmatched junction nucleotides: 3. The CDR3 reads CASSVAGTGTYNEQFF. CDR3 DNA: TGTGCCAGCAGCGTAGCTGGGACAGGGACCTACAATGAGCAGTTCTTC. The full variable domain, its missing parts supplied by reference TRBV9 and TRBJ2-1, is DSGVTQTPKHLITATGQRVTLRCSPRSGDLSVYWYQQSLDQGLQFLIQYYNGEERAKGNILERFSAQQFPDLHSELNLSSLELGDSALYFCASSVAGTGTYNEQFFGPGTRLTVL.

This chain connects TRBV30 to TRBJ1-5, with no clear D. V dropped 3 bases and J dropped 4 bases, with 19 bases sitting between them. This CDR3 has 16 residues. Germline CDR1 GTSNPN, CDR2 SVGIG (reference sequence). The DNA of the CDR3 is TGTGCCTGGAGCCCCACCCCCCAGGAACCGAATCAGCCCCAGCATTTT. It encodes CAWSPTPQEPNQPQHF.

This clone has just a few counts. The J gene is TRBJ2-3, the V gene TRBV1; TRBD2 reflects the table's D call only, with no check against the DNA. TRBV1 is an annotated pseudogene. This CDR3 contains 17 residues. The CDR3 sequence: CASSQDSWTLSGDTQYF. The CDR3 nucleotides read TGCGCCAGCAGCCAAGATAGCTGGACTTTATCGGGAGATACGCAGTATTTT.